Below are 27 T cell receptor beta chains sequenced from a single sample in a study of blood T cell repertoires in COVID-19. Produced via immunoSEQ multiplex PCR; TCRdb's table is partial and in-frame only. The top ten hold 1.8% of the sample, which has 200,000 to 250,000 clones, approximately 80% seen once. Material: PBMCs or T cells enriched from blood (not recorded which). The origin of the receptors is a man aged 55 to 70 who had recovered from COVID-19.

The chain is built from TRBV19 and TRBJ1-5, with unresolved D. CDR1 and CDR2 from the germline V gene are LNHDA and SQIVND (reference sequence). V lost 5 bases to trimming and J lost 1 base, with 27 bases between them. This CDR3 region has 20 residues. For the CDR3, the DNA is TGTGCCAGTAGTCTCACCACCGACTCGGTTCTCAGACGAAGCAATCAGCCCCAGCATTTT. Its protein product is CASSLTTDSVLRRSNQPQHF.

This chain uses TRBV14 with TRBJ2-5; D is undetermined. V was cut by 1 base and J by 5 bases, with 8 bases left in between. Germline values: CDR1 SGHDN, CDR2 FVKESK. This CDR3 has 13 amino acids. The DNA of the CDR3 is TGTGCCAGCAGCCAAGGTTACCGGGAGACCCAGTACTTC. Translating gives CASSQGYRETQYF.

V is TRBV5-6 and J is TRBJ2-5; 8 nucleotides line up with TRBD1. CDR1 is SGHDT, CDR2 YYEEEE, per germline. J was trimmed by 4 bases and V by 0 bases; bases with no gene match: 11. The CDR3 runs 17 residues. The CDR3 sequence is CASSLVGRAGGLETQYF. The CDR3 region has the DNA TGTGCCAGCAGCTTGGTAGGAAGGGCAGGGGGCTTAGAGACCCAGTACTTC.

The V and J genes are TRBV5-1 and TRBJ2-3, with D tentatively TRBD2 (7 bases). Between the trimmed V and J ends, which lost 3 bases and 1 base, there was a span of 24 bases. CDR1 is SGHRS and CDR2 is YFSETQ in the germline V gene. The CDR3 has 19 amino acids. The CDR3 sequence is CASSSDRTISGSGTDTQYF. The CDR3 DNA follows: TGCGCCAGCAGCTCGGACAGAACTATTAGCGGGTCGGGCACAGATACGCAGTATTTT.

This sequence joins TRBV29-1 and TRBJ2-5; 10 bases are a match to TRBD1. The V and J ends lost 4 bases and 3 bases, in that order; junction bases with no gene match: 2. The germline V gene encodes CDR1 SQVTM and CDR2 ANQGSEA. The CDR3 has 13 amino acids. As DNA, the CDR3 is TGCAGCGTTGGGACAGGGGGGGAAGAGACCCAGTACTTC. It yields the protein CSVGTGGEETQYF.

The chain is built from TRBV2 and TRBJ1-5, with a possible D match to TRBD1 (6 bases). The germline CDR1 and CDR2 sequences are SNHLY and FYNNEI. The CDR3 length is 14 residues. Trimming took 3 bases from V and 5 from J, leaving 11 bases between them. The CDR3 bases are TGTGCCAGCAGTGAGGACAGAATTGATCAGCCCCAGCATTTT. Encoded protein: CASSEDRIDQPQHF.

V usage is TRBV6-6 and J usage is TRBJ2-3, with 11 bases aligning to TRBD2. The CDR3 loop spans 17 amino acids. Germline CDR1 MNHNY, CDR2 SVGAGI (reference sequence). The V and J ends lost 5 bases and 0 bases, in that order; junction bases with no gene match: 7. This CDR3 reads CASSPRLAGKSTDTQYF. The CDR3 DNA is TGTGCCAGCAGTCCCAGACTAGCGGGGAAAAGCACAGATACGCAGTATTTT.

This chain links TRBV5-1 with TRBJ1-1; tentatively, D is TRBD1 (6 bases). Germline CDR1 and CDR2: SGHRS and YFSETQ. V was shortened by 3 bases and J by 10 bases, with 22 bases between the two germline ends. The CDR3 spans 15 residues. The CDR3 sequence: CASSYGTMGAVGAFF. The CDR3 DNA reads TGCGCCAGCAGCTATGGGACAATGGGGGCTGTGGGAGCTTTCTTT.

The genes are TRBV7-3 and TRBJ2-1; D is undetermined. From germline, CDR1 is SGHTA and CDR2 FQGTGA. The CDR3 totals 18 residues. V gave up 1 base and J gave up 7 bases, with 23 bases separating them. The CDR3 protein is CASSLIGSRLTGRNEQFF. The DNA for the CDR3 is TGTGCCAGCAGCTTAATAGGTTCTAGGCTCACGGGTCGGAATGAGCAGTTCTTC. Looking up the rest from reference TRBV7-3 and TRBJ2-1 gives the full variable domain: GAGVSQTPSNKVTEKGKYVELRCDPISGHTALYWYRQSLGQGPEFLIYFQGTGAADDSGLPNDRFFAVRPEGSVSTLKIQRTERGDSAVYLCASSLIGSRLTGRNEQFFGPGTRLTVL.

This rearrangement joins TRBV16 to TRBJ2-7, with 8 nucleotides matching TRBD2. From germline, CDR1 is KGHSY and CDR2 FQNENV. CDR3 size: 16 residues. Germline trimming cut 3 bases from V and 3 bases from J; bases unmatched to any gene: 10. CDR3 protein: CASSQPGGVRDYEQYF. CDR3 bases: TGTGCCAGCAGCCAGCCCGGGGGGGTCAGGGACTACGAGCAGTACTTC.

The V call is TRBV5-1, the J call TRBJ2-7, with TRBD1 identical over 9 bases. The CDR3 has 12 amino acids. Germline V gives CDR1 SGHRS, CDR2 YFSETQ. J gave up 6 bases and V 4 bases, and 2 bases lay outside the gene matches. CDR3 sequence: CASSGQGSEQYF. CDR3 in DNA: TGCGCCAGCAGCGGACAGGGGAGCGAGCAGTACTTC.

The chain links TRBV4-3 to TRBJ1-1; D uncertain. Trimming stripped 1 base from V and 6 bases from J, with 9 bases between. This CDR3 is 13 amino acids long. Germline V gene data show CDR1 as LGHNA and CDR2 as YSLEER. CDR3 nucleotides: TGCGCCAGCAGCCAAGTCCGAGGGTCTGAAGCTTTCTTT. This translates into CASSQVRGSEAFF.

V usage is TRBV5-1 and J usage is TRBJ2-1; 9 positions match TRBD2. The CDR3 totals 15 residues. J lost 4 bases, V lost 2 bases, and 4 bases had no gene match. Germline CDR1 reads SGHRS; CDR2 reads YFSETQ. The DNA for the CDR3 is TGCGCCAGCAGCTTAGCGGGGGGATGGTACAATGAGCAGTTCTTC. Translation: CASSLAGGWYNEQFF.

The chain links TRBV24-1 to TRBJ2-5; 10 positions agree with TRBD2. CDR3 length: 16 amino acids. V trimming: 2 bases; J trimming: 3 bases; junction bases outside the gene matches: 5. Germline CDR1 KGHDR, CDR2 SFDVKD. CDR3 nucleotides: TGTGCCACCAGTGATTGGGCTAGCGGGGGTGAAGAGACCCAGTACTTC. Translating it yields CATSDWASGGEETQYF.

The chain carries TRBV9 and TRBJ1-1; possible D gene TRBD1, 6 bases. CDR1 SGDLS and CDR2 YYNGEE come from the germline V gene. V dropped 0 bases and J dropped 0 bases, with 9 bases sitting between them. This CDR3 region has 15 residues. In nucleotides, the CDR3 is TGTGCCAGCAGCGTAGAAGGGGGGGTGAACACTGAAGCTTTCTTT. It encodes CASSVEGGVNTEAFF.

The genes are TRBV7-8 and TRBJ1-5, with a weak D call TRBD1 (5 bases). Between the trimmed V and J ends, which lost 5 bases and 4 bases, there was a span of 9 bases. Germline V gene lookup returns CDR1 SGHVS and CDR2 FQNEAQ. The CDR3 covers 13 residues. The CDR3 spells CASSPTENQPQHF. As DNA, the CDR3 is TGTGCCAGCAGCCCGACAGAGAATCAGCCCCAGCATTTT.

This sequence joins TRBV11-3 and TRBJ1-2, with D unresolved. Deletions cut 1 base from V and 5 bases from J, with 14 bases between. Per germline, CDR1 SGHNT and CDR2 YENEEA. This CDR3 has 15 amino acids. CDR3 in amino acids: CASSLAPRRGYGYTF. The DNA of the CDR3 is TGTGCCAGCAGCTTAGCCCCCCGAAGAGGGTATGGCTACACCTTC.

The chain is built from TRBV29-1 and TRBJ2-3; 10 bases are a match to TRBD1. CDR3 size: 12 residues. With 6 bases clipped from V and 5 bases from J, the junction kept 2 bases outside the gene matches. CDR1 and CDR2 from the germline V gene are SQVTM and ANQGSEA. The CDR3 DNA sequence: TGCAGCGTGGGACAGGGGCAAGATACGCAGTATTTT. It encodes CSVGQGQDTQYF.

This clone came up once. CDR3 amino acids: CSASKGGDEKLFF. In DNA form, the CDR3 reads TGCAGTGCTAGTAAAGGGGGCGACGAAAAACTGTTTTTT. The chain recombines TRBV20-1 with TRBJ1-4; 7 bases line up with TRBD1. Germline loops: CDR1 DFQATT, CDR2 SNEGSKA (reference sequence). The V gene end was trimmed by 3 bases and the J gene end by 8 bases; junction bases not matched to a gene: 6. There are 13 residues in the CDR3.

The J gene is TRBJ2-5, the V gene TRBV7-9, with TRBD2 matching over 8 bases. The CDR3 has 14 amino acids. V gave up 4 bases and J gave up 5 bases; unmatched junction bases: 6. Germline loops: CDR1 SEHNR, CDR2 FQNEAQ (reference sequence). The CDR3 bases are TGTGCCAGCAGCTCCGGGGGGGGTGTGGAGACCCAGTACTTC. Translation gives CASSSGGGVETQYF.

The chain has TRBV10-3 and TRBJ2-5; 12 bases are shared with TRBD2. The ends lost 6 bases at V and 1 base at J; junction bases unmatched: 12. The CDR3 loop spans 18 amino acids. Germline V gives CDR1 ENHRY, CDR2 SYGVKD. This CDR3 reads CAIRGQPTSGGLQETQYF. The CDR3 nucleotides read TGTGCCATCAGAGGGCAGCCCACTAGCGGGGGGCTCCAAGAGACCCAGTACTTC.

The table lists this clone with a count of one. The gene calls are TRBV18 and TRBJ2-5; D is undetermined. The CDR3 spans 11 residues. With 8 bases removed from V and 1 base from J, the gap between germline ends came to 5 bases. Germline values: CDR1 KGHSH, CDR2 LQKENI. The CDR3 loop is CASTSQETQYF. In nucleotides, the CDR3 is TGTGCCAGCACAAGCCAAGAGACCCAGTACTTC.

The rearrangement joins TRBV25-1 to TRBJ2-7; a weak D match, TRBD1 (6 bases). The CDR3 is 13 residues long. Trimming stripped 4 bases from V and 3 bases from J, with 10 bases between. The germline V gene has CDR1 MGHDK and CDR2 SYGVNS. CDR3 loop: CASSGGGIYEQYF. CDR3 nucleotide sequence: TGTGCCAGCAGTGGAGGGGGAATCTACGAGCAGTACTTC.

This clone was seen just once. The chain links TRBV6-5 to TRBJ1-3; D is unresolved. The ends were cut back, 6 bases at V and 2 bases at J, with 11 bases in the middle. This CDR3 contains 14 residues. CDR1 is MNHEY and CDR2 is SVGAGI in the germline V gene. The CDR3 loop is CASRPRQAGNTIYF. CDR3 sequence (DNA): TGTGCCAGCAGGCCCAGGCAGGCTGGAAACACCATATATTTT.

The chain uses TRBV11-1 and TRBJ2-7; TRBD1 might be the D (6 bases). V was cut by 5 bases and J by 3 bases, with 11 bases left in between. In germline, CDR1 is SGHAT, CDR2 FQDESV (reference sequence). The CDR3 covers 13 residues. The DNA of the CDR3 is TGTGCCAGCAGCCCGGACAGCCTCTACGAGCAGTACTTC. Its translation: CASSPDSLYEQYF.

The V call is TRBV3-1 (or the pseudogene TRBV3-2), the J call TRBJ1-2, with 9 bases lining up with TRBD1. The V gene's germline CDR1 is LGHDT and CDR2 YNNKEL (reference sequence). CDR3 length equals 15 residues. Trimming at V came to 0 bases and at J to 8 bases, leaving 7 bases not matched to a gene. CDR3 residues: CASSQDITGGRGYTF. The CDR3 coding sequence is TGTGCCAGCAGCCAAGATATAACAGGGGGCCGAGGCTACACCTTC.

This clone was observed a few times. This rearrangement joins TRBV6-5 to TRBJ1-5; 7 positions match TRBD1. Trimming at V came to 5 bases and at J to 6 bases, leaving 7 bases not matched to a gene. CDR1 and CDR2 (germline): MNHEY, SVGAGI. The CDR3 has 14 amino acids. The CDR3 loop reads CASSKTGTGQPQHF. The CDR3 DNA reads TGTGCCAGCAGTAAGACAGGGACGGGTCAGCCCCAGCATTTT.